One sample yielded the 14 T cell receptor beta chains listed below, sequenced in a study of T-cell memory formation after mild COVID-19 (dated by TCRdb to the early 2020s). Library method: 5' RACE. The sequencer was an Illumina NovaSeq 6000. TCRdb reprocessing: public reads trimmed at Q25 with fastp, clones called with MiXCR, in-frame beta chains kept. Identical CDR3 protein sequences are pooled into one entry, listed with their most common genes and DNA. Recorded for this sample are 250,000 to 350,000 distinct CDR3 sequences; approximately 15% of them occurred a single time. 22% of the sample rests with the top ten. The sequencing input was PBMCs or a T cell subset sorted from them (not recorded which). These receptors all come from a man aged 18-30 years who had mild COVID-19 (a few samples of this study predate the infection). The sample titles of this study are shuffled in the database, so cell type and time point are left out; the donor was told from shared clones.

The chain combines TRBV29-1 with TRBJ2-5; 10 bases line up with TRBD2. Germline CDR1 is SQVTM and CDR2 is ANQGSEA. V trimming: 7 bases; J trimming: 5 bases; junction bases outside the gene matches: 13. This CDR3 has 15 residues. The CDR3 nucleotides read TGCAGCGCGGATAGCGGGGGGCCTCGGGGGGAGACCCAGTACTTC. It is translated as CSADSGGPRGETQYF.

V usage is TRBV5-1 and J usage is TRBJ1-1; 8 bases are a match to TRBD1. Losses at the gene ends were 4 bases for V and 0 bases for J; bases not matched to a gene: 8. In germline, CDR1 is SGHRS, CDR2 YFSETQ. This CDR3 has 16 residues. This CDR3 reads CASSLGTGALNTEAFF. The CDR3 region has the DNA TGCGCCAGCAGCCTAGGGACAGGAGCCCTGAACACTGAAGCTTTCTTT.

This chain links TRBV20-1 with TRBJ1-2; the D gene is possibly TRBD1 (5 bases). The CDR3 consists of 13 residues. Germline V gene data show CDR1 as DFQATT and CDR2 as SNEGSKA (reference sequence). Trimming cost V 0 bases and J 8 bases, with 13 bases left between them. CDR3 in amino acids: CSAREDSQGGYTF. The CDR3 DNA reads as TGCAGTGCTAGAGAAGACAGTCAGGGCGGCTACACCTTC.

Comments on this clonotype: Germline is not matched at one junction end, which may reflect a read error. The chain uses TRBV9 and TRBJ1-1; D not certain. The germline gives CDR1 SGDLS, CDR2 YYNGEE. The CDR3 totals 16 residues. In DNA form, the CDR3 reads TGTTCCAGCAGCATGAACTTTCGGGGTGGTACCACTGAAGCTTTCTTT. This codes for CSSSMNFRGGTTEAFF. Supplemented by reference TRBV9 and TRBJ1-1, the full variable domain reads DSGVTQTPKHLITATGQRVTLRCSPRSGDLSVYWYQQSLDQGLQFLIQYYNGEERAKGNILERFSAQQFPDLHSELNLSSLELGDSALYFCSSSMNFRGGTTEAFFGQGTRLTVV.

V and J are TRBV2 and TRBJ2-5; D ambiguous. The CDR3 has 13 amino acids. With 3 bases removed from V and 4 bases from J, the gap between germline ends came to 9 bases. CDR1 is SNHLY, CDR2 FYNNEI, per germline. The CDR3 loop is CASSDNNGETQYF. The DNA of the CDR3 is TGTGCCAGCAGTGACAATAACGGAGAGACCCAGTACTTC.

V and J are TRBV7-9 and TRBJ1-2; no firm D call. V was trimmed by 5 bases and J by 2 bases, leaving 12 bases between them. The CDR3 is 14 amino acids. The germline V gene encodes CDR1 SEHNR and CDR2 FQNEAQ (reference sequence). This chain's CDR3 is CASSMHQVNYGYTF. CDR3 coding DNA: TGTGCCAGCAGCATGCATCAGGTCAACTATGGCTACACCTTC.

This clonotype was observed many times. The genes are TRBV4-2 and TRBJ2-3; D is undetermined. Germline CDR1 and CDR2: LGHNA and YNFKEQ. Trimming cost V 0 bases and J 10 bases, with 11 bases left between them. CDR3 length: 13 residues. The CDR3 here is CASSQEDQIAQYF. The CDR3 DNA reads TGTGCCAGCAGCCAAGAGGACCAGATAGCGCAGTATTTT.

This clonotype has more than one count but fewer than ten. The CDR3 loop is CASSSGPGGDEQYF. The CDR3, as DNA: TGTGCCAGCAGCTCGGGGCCGGGGGGCGACGAGCAGTACTTC. J is TRBJ2-7 and V is TRBV5-4, with D perhaps matching TRBD2 (7 bases). Trimming removed 3 bases from V and 5 bases from J, with 15 bases in between. CDR1 and CDR2 from the germline V gene are SGHNT and YYREEE (reference sequence). There are 14 residues in the CDR3. The full variable domain, completed using reference TRBV5-4 and TRBJ2-7, is ETGVTQSPTHLIKTRGQQVTLRCSSQSGHNTVSWYQQALGQGPQFIFQYYREEENGRGNFPPRFSGLQFPNYSSELNVNALELDDSALYLCASSSGPGGDEQYFGPGTRLTVT.

This clonotype has a handful of counts. The V call is TRBV7-9, the J call TRBJ2-1; no definite D call. Germline CDR1 and CDR2: SEHNR and FQNEAQ (reference sequence). The V and J ends lost 5 bases and 8 bases respectively, with 10 bases between them. The CDR3 has 12 residues. In DNA form, the CDR3 reads TGTGCCAGCAGCATTACCCTAGATGAGCAGTTCTTC. Translating it yields CASSITLDEQFF. The variable domain in full, with the rest retrieved from reference TRBV7-9 and TRBJ2-1, is DTGVSQNPRHKITKRGQNVTFRCDPISEHNRLYWYRQTLGQGPEFLTYFQNEAQLEKSRLLSDRFSAERPKGSFSTLEIQRTEQGDSAMYLCASSITLDEQFFGPGTRLTVL.

V usage is TRBV6-5 and J usage is TRBJ2-5; the D is unclear. CDR3 length equals 17 residues. The germline V gene encodes CDR1 MNHEY and CDR2 SVGAGI. The V and J ends lost 0 bases and 1 base respectively, with 15 bases between them. The DNA for the CDR3 is TGTGCCAGCAGTTACTCGATGATCGGTATCATCCAAGAGACCCAGTACTTC. Protein: CASSYSMIGIIQETQYF.

In this sample, this clonotype turned up a few times. The V gene is TRBV28, the J gene TRBJ2-4, with D possibly matching TRBD1 (6 bases). V was cut by 3 bases and J by 1 base, with 7 bases left in between. The germline CDR1 and CDR2 sequences are MDHEN and SYDVKM. The CDR3 consists of 14 residues. The CDR3 bases are TGTGCCAGCAGTTTTCAGGGGGCCAAAAACATTCAGTACTTC. As protein: CASSFQGAKNIQYF.

The table lists this clonotype with many counts. The chain carries TRBV12-3 or TRBV12-4 and TRBJ1-2; 9 bases are shared with TRBD1. The ends lost 7 bases at V and 7 bases at J; junction bases unmatched: 7. This CDR3 region has 13 residues. CDR3 in DNA: TGTGCCAGCAACCCGGGACAGGGTTCTGGCTACACCTTC. Translating it yields CASNPGQGSGYTF.

This clonotype turned up a few times. The chain employs TRBV7-6 and TRBJ2-3; TRBD2 agrees at 8 bases. The CDR3 spans 15 residues. Germline V gene data show CDR1 as SGHVS and CDR2 as FNYEAQ. The ends lost 5 bases at V and 4 bases at J; junction bases unmatched: 8. The DNA for the CDR3 is TGTGCCAGCAGCCCGCGGGAGGTTGCGTCAGATACGCAGTATTTT. Its protein is CASSPREVASDTQYF.

This clonotype was counted a few times. The chain uses TRBV4-1 and TRBJ2-5; TRBD2 matches at 9 bases. The V and J ends lost 0 bases and 5 bases, in that order; junction bases with no gene match: 4. CDR1 MGHRA and CDR2 YSYEKL come from the germline V gene. The CDR3 covers 15 residues. This CDR3 is CASSQEGTSGETQYF. The CDR3 region has the DNA TGCGCCAGCAGCCAAGAAGGCACTAGCGGGGAGACCCAGTACTTC.